Listed below are T cell receptor beta chains from one sample, sequenced in a study of regulatory dendritic cells for organ transplantation. Using immunoSEQ multiplex PCR, the repertoire was profiled, and TCRdb retains in-frame clones only, with some absent. The sample includes about 28,000 clones, 80% to 85% of them seen just once. Sequencing used naive CD4+ T cells from blood. These receptors originate from a human donor in good health. The CDR3 runs from the conserved cysteine through the conserved F or W. A row's size may be missing; if present it is once, few, many or a size class.

v_call: TRBV7-9
j_call: TRBJ1-4
clone_size: NA
cdr3_aa: CASSTGDRGLTNEKLFF

v_call: TRBV6-5
j_call: TRBJ1-3
clone_size: NA
cdr3_aa: CASSKSRGSGNTIYF

v_call: TRBV27
j_call: TRBJ1-4
clone_size: once
cdr3_aa: CASSLGPGNREFEFTNEKLFF

v_call: TRBV5-5
j_call: TRBJ1-4
clone_size: NA
cdr3_aa: CASSFQGRVEKLFF

v_call: TRBV4-1
j_call: TRBJ1-5
clone_size: NA
cdr3_aa: CASSRGQGVDQPQHF

v_call: TRBV9
j_call: TRBJ1-3
clone_size: once
cdr3_aa: CASSVAPRGQENTIYF

v_call: TRBV7-3
j_call: TRBJ2-2
clone_size: NA
cdr3_aa: CASSSGLAHTGELFF

v_call: TRBV5-1
j_call: TRBJ1-1
clone_size: NA
cdr3_aa: CASSFNREPEAFF

v_call: TRBV4-1
j_call: TRBJ2-1
clone_size: NA
cdr3_aa: CASSQEHRPLAGGSYNEQFF

v_call: TRBV14
j_call: TRBJ2-1
clone_size: NA
cdr3_aa: CASSHQQGNEQFF

v_call: TRBV27
j_call: TRBJ1-1
clone_size: NA
cdr3_aa: CASRDRGTTEAFF

v_call: TRBV18
j_call: TRBJ1-1
clone_size: NA
cdr3_aa: CASSGTADTEAFF

v_call: TRBV6-1
j_call: TRBJ1-6
clone_size: NA
cdr3_aa: CASSRDSYNSPLHF

v_call: TRBV18
j_call: TRBJ1-4
clone_size: NA
cdr3_aa: CASSSRQGTNEKLFF

v_call: TRBV29-1
j_call: TRBJ1-2
clone_size: few
cdr3_aa: CSVSEDGYGYTF

v_call: TRBV7-2
j_call: TRBJ1-4
clone_size: NA
cdr3_aa: CASSPGMANEKLFF

v_call: TRBV5-6
j_call: TRBJ2-7
clone_size: NA
cdr3_aa: CASSLVPAGISSYEQYF

v_call: TRBV5-1
j_call: TRBJ2-5
clone_size: once
cdr3_aa: CASSLGPQGATGETQYF

v_call: TRBV29-1
j_call: TRBJ2-1
clone_size: NA
cdr3_aa: CSVDRLAGGNEQFF

v_call: TRBV5-1
j_call: TRBJ2-7
clone_size: once
cdr3_aa: CASSLGVEAGGSYEQYF

v_call: TRBV5-1
j_call: TRBJ1-4
clone_size: NA
cdr3_aa: CASSLRAGREKLFF

v_call: TRBV4-1
j_call: TRBJ2-7
clone_size: NA
cdr3_aa: CASSQVPGPSYEQYF

v_call: TRBV15
j_call: TRBJ2-2
clone_size: NA
cdr3_aa: CATSRVTNTGELFF

v_call: TRBV9
j_call: TRBJ2-2
clone_size: few
cdr3_aa: CASSESGITNTGELFF

v_call: TRBV7-2
j_call: TRBJ2-3
clone_size: NA
cdr3_aa: CASSLQAVTDTQYF

v_call: TRBV2
j_call: TRBJ2-1
clone_size: NA
cdr3_aa: CAGSGSGDYNEQFF

v_call: TRBV13
j_call: TRBJ2-3
clone_size: NA
cdr3_aa: CASSPRADTQYF

v_call: TRBV15
j_call: TRBJ1-2
clone_size: NA
cdr3_aa: CATSFDRFSNYGYTF

v_call: TRBV7-7
j_call: TRBJ2-2
clone_size: NA
cdr3_aa: CASSSTSGGANTGELFF

v_call: TRBV5-4
j_call: TRBJ1-2
clone_size: few
cdr3_aa: CASSLQELGGYTF

v_call: TRBV5-4
j_call: TRBJ2-7
clone_size: NA
cdr3_aa: CASTRTGWSEQYF

v_call: TRBV7-8
j_call: TRBJ2-3
clone_size: NA
cdr3_aa: CASSLSGQGTDTQYF

v_call: TRBV14
j_call: TRBJ2-2
clone_size: NA
cdr3_aa: CASSQAYGELFF

v_call: TRBV6-1
j_call: TRBJ1-1
clone_size: NA
cdr3_aa: CASIEKGDTEAFF

v_call: TRBV7-2
j_call: TRBJ2-5
clone_size: NA
cdr3_aa: CASSLAPAGGGWETQYF

v_call: TRBV2
j_call: TRBJ1-6
clone_size: NA
cdr3_aa: CASKQVGGNSPLHF

v_call: TRBV2
j_call: TRBJ2-7
clone_size: NA
cdr3_aa: CASRPLAGGPDEQYF

v_call: TRBV10-3
j_call: TRBJ2-3
clone_size: NA
cdr3_aa: CAISESPSGGAMADTQYF

v_call: TRBV19
j_call: TRBJ1-1
clone_size: NA
cdr3_aa: CASSPSVNTEAFF

v_call: TRBV5-8
j_call: TRBJ2-3
clone_size: NA
cdr3_aa: CASRAEVTDTQYF

v_call: TRBV19
j_call: TRBJ1-1
clone_size: NA
cdr3_aa: CASSTLTDSEAFF

v_call: TRBV7-9
j_call: TRBJ1-1
clone_size: NA
cdr3_aa: CASSTMTVSEAFF

v_call: TRBV5-1
j_call: TRBJ1-6
clone_size: NA
cdr3_aa: CASSPRQRDNSPLHF

v_call: TRBV2
j_call: TRBJ1-2
clone_size: NA
cdr3_aa: CASSEVRGYTF

v_call: TRBV18
j_call: TRBJ1-1
clone_size: NA
cdr3_aa: CASSPLTGNTEAFF

v_call: TRBV5-1
j_call: TRBJ1-1
clone_size: NA
cdr3_aa: CASSKTGTSNTEAFF